This TCR beta chain was captured by sequencing in a study of shared clonotypes between healthy human individuals. Study context: Three plates each covered CD4 naive and memory; CD8 naive two, CD8 memory one.

Per the original data handling: Quality scores were absent from the junction-only immunoSEQ sequences, so filtering differed. Data came from immunoSEQ multiplex PCR; TCRdb stores just in-frame clones and leaves some out. Clone size and V and J calls were adopted from that table, with D and trimming inferred from the DNA. The table lists around 2.5 million clones, roughly 93% of them singletons. Regarding this clone: This sample also contains other DNA sequences that code for the same CDR3.

This TCR derives from a man aged 18 to 30 in good health. Some clones in this sample may be carry-over from other donors' samples. The sequencing sample was made of naive CD4+ T cells from PBMCs. As for subset: CD45RA+ positively selected.

The CDR3 here is CASSQEGLDYNEQFF. As DNA, the CDR3 is TGCGCCAGCAGCCAAGAAGGCCTGGACTACAATGAGCAGTTCTTC. The V call is TRBV4-3, the J call TRBJ2-1, with D unclear. With 0 bases removed from V and 3 bases from J, the gap between germline ends came to 9 bases. Germline CDR1 and CDR2: LGHNA and YSLEER. This CDR3 comprises 15 residues.